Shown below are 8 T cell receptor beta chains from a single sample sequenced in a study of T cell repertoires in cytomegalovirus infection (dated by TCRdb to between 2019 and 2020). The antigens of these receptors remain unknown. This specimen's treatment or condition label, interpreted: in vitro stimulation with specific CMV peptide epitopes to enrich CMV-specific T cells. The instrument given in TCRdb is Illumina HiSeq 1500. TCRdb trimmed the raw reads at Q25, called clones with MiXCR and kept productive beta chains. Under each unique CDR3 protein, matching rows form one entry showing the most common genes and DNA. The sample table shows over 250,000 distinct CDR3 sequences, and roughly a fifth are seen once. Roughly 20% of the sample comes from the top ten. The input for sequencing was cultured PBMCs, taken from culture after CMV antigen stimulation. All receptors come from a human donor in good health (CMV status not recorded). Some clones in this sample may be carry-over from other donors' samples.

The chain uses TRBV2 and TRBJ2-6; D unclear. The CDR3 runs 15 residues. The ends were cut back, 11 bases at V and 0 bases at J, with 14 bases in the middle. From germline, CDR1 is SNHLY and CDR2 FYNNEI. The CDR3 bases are TGTGCCCTCAAGGCTGAAACCTCTGGGGCCAACGTCCTGACTTTC. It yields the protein CALKAETSGANVLTF.

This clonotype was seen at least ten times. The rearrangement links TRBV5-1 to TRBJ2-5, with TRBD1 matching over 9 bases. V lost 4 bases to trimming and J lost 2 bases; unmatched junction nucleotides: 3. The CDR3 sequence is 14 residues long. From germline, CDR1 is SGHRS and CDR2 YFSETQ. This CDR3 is CASSLTGGQETQYF. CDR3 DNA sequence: TGCGCCAGCAGCCTGACAGGGGGACAAGAGACCCAGTACTTC.

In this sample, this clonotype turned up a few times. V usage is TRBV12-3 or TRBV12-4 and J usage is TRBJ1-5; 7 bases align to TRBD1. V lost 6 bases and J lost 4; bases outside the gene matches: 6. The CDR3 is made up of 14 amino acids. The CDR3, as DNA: TGTGCCAGCAGCGATACAGGGGAGAATCAGCCCCAGCATTTT. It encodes CASSDTGENQPQHF.

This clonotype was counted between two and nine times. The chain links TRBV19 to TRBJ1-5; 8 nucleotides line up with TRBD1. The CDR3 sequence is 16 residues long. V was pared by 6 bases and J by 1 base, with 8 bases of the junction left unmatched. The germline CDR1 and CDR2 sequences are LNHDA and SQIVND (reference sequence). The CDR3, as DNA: TGTGCCAGTAGCCCCAGAACAGGGGGAAGCAATCAGCCCCAGCATTTT. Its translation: CASSPRTGGSNQPQHF.

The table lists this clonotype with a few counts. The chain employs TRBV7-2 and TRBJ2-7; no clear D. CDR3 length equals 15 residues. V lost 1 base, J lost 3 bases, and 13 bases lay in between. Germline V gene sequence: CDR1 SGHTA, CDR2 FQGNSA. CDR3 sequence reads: CASSLDFRNYYEQYF. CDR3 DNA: TGTGCCAGCAGCTTAGATTTCAGGAATTACTACGAGCAGTACTTC.

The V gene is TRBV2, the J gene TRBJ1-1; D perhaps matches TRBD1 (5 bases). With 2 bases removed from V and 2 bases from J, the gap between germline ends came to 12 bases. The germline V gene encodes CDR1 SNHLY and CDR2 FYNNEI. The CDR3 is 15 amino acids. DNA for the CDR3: TGTGCCAGCAGTGAACAGGGCCTCTTAAACACTGAAGCTTTCTTT. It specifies CASSEQGLLNTEAFF.

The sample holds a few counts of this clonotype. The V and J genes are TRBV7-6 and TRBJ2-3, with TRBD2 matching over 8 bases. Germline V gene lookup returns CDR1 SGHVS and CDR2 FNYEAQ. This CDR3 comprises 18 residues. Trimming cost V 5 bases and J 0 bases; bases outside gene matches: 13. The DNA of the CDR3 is TGTGCCAGCAGCCCAATTACGTCTAGCGGGTCTAGCACAGATACGCAGTATTTT. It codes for CASSPITSSGSSTDTQYF. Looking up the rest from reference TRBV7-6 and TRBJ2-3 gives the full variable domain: GAGVSQSPRYKVTKRGQDVALRCDPISGHVSLYWYRQALGQGPEFLTYFNYEAQQDKSGLPNDRFSAERPEGSISTLTIQRTEQRDSAMYRCASSPITSSGSSTDTQYFGPGTRLTVL.

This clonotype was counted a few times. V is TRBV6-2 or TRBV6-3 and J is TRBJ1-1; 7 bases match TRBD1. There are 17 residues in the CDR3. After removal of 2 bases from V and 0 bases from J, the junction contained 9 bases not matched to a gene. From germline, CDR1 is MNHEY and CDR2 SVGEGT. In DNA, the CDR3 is TGTGCCAGCAGTTACGAACAGGGGAAAGGGTTGAACACTGAAGCTTTCTTT. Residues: CASSYEQGKGLNTEAFF.